Reported below is one TCR beta chain. The antigen remains unidentified. This specimen comes from a study of blood T cells in healthy people across ages. Study-wide points: Older individuals had lower TCR beta diversity per million T cells (the decline was roughly linear).

This CDR3 contains 16 residues. CDR1 is MGHRA and CDR2 is YSYEKL in the germline V gene. The V end was cut by 4 bases, the J end by 0 bases, with 12 bases between. Through a sample-barcoded 5' primer and a J-beta primer mix, a second PCR was run for roughly 7 to 12 cycles. TCRdb redid the calling of the 5' RACE reads with MiXCR, one entry per CDR3 protein. The sample yields roughly 1,700,000 distinct CDR3 sequences, 28% seen once. This clonotype was obtained from a young woman in good health. This rearrangement joins TRBV4-1 to TRBJ1-4, with a weak D call TRBD1 (6 bases). Sequences were obtained from blood. The CDR3 bases are TGCGCCAGCAGCCGCACACAGGGAGCAACTAATGAAAAACTGTTTTTT. It is translated as CASSRTQGATNEKLFF.